This TCR beta chain comes out of a study of regulatory T cells in long-lasting Graves disease (dated by TCRdb to 2020 to 2022). General notes on the study: Persistent Graves' disease was defined as antithyroid drug treatment for over 5 years with persistently positive TSH receptor autoantibodies. The study was registered as a clinical trial and conducted in China. A total of roughly 35 samples underwent TCR sequencing: some 13 from persistent and around 20 from newly diagnosed Graves' disease patients. Antithyroid drugs had been taken for approximately 10 years on average by persistent Graves' disease patients in the clinical cohort. Peripheral blood TCR sequencing and RNA sequencing compared persistent Graves' disease patients with newly diagnosed Graves' disease patients. General findings and caveats noted by the study authors: Sequencing and analysis were restricted to the TCR beta chain. Persistent disease showed preferential use of TRBV28, TRBJ1-2 and TRBJ2-5, whereas newly diagnosed disease favored TRBV20-1 and TRBJ2-1. The study examined only peripheral blood because the primary lesion, thyroid tissue, could not be accessed. Compared with newly diagnosed patients, patients with persistent Graves' disease had lower TCR Shannon entropy and fewer highly expanded clones, which suggests clonal expansion. Persistent patients shared more public clonotypes among themselves (around 2,500) than newly diagnosed patients did (more than 950). The small sample size was acknowledged by the authors as a limitation that may reduce accuracy.

Reading the label with the study, this specimen's time point is: persistent/refractory GD, antithyroid drugs over 5 years with positive TRAb. For both TCR sequencing and RNA sequencing, RNA was extracted from PBMCs in TRIzol. The diagnosis of Graves' disease was made according to American Thyroid Association guidelines. Patients were recruited from an endocrinology department in Xi'an, China. Each patient gave 9 to 10 milliliters of peripheral blood, collected in an EDTA anticoagulant tube. Ficoll Paque Plus density gradient separation was used to isolate PBMCs, and no additional T cell sorting was done. An Agilent 2100 Bioanalyzer and agarose gel were used to check RNA quality, while a NanoDrop 2000 measured RNA concentration. Points on this clonotype: Its specific antigen is unknown. This clone may be a read error of a much larger clone one base away.

The CDR3 runs 15 residues from the cysteine to the phenylalanine. The DNA shown is the 45-base CDR3, in frame from base 1. Library prep was done by multiplex PCR. TCRdb shows the sequencer as Illumina HiSeq 4000. CDR3 regions were amplified by Arm-PCR with iRepertoire HTBI primers to construct TCR beta libraries. Before sequencing, the PCR products underwent gel purification. From the authors' description of their analysis: A total of some 65 TRBV and 14 TRBJ segments were identified across samples and were used for gene usage analysis of CDR3 amino acid clonotypes. Filtered high-quality paired reads were merged into contigs using COPE and FqMerger. Contigs were aligned with BLAST to IMGT TRBV, TRBD and TRBJ reference genes, and CDR3 was defined per IMGT. Any clonotype with a frequency above 0.1% was counted as a highly expanded clone. Repertoire diversity was measured by Shannon entropy, and V-J evenness by the Gini coefficient. Clonotypes shared by more than one individual were considered public. The public reads were run again by TCRdb, first through fastp at Q25 and then through MiXCR, and only productive beta chains were kept. Merged by CDR3 protein, the rows form single entries marked with the most common genes and DNA. The authors' filters were not applied to this entry. The sample records some 330,000 distinct CDR3 sequences, roughly 24% of which are singletons. 25% to 30% of the sample is taken by the ten largest.

The rearranged segments are TRBV12-3 or TRBV12-4 and TRBJ1-3; TRBD1 agrees with 7 junctional bases. The source is a middle-aged woman with Graves disease. Donor details come from another sample of the same person, matched by shared clones. Sequences were derived from peripheral blood mononuclear cells (PBMCs), sampled when the disease was refractory, from a patient treated with antithyroid drugs. The sequenced DNA is TGTGCCAGCAGTCGACAGGGAGACTCTGGAGACACCATATATTTT. Protein translation: CASSRQGDSGDTIYF.